Listed below are T cell receptor beta chains from one sample, sequenced in a study of blood T cell repertoires in COVID-19. Produced via immunoSEQ multiplex PCR; TCRdb's table is partial and in-frame only. The sample consists of about 210,000 clones, 84% of them appearing once. Sample: peripheral blood. The receptors come from a woman at least 80 years old with COVID-19, enrolled during active disease. CDR3s include the opening cysteine and the closing phenylalanine or tryptophan. A D gene is named only where the DNA matches it firmly. The size entry is marked missing in some rows and otherwise reads once, few, many or a size class.

J	V	size	D	CDR3	DNA
TRBJ1-4	TRBV5-1	NA	TRBD1	CASSLAGQGYEKLFF	TGCGCCAGCAGCTTGGCTGGACAGGGCTATGAAAAACTGTTTTTT
TRBJ2-7	TRBV19	few	NA	CASSIVAVSSYEQYF	TGTGCCAGTAGTATAGTTGCGGTTAGCTCCTACGAGCAGTACTTC
TRBJ2-5	TRBV10-3	NA	NA	CAISESYGVLGTQYF	TGTGCCATCAGTGAGAGTTACGGGGTTCTTGGGACCCAGTACTTC
TRBJ2-2	TRBV7-9	NA	TRBD1	CASSTHRGPPLTGELFF	TGTGCCAGCAGTACCCACAGGGGGCCCCCGCTTACTGGGGAGCTGTTTTTT
TRBJ2-1	TRBV7-8	NA	TRBD2	CASSVLAGGPYNEQFF	TGTGCCAGCAGCGTCCTAGCGGGGGGGCCCTACAATGAGCAGTTCTTC
TRBJ1-2	TRBV2	once	NA	CASSVMASYGYTF	TGTGCCAGCAGTGTAATGGCCTCCTATGGCTACACCTTC
TRBJ2-7	TRBV10-3	once	NA	CAISESQGRAYEQYF	TGTGCCATCAGTGAGTCACAGGGCCGGGCCTACGAGCAGTACTTC
TRBJ2-7	TRBV15	NA	NA	CATSREAGTVGGEQYF	TGTGCCACCAGCAGAGAAGCCGGGACGGTCGGGGGCGAGCAGTACTTC
TRBJ2-5	TRBV25-1	NA	NA	CASSPPEGVGRETQYF	TGTGCCAGCAGTCCCCCCGAAGGGGTAGGAAGGGAGACCCAGTACTTC
TRBJ1-2	TRBV5-1	once	TRBD1	CASSRPGQGGYGYTF	TGCGCCAGCAGCCGACCGGGACAGGGGGGCTATGGCTACACCTTC
TRBJ2-7	TRBV30	NA	NA	CAWSRLGPEQYF	TGTGCCTGGAGTCGTTTGGGGCCCGAGCAGTACTTC
TRBJ1-1	TRBV5-1	NA	NA	CASSLIPLSGTEAFF	TGCGCCAGCAGCTTGATTCCGCTCTCGGGCACTGAAGCTTTCTTT
TRBJ1-3	TRBV5-1	NA	NA	CASSREGVSGNTIYF	TGCGCCAGCAGCCGAGAAGGGGTCTCTGGGAACACCATATATTTT
TRBJ1-2	TRBV15	NA	TRBD1	CATSSRTGYGYGYTF	TGTGCCACCAGCAGCCGGACAGGGTATGGCTATGGCTACACCTTC
TRBJ1-1	TRBV19	few	NA	CASSAWGRNTEAFF	TGTGCCAGTAGTGCCTGGGGGCGGAACACTGAAGCTTTCTTT
TRBJ2-1	TRBV6-5	NA	TRBD2	CASSPLAGLQFF	TGTGCCAGCAGTCCCCTAGCGGGACTGCAGTTCTTC
TRBJ1-2	TRBV19	NA	NA	CASSQPPGAGGYTF	TGTGCCAGTAGCCAACCCCCAGGGGCCGGAGGCTACACCTTC
TRBJ1-6	TRBV6-5	NA	TRBD1	CASSRTGETSPLHF	TGTGCCAGCAGTCGGACAGGGGAAACTTCACCCCTCCACTTT
TRBJ1-5	TRBV28	NA	NA	CASSLEGDRNQPQHF	TGTGCCAGCAGTTTAGAGGGGGATAGGAATCAGCCCCAGCATTTT
TRBJ2-5	TRBV13	NA	TRBD2	CASSSRLAGRETQYF	TGTGCCAGCAGCTCCAGACTAGCGGGTAGGGAGACCCAGTACTTC
TRBJ1-4	TRBV7-8	NA	NA	CASRMDRLRFF	TGTGCCAGCAGGATGGACAGATTACGGTTTTTT
TRBJ1-3	TRBV7-2	NA	NA	CASSNSRGSGNTIYF	TGTGCCAGCAGCAACAGCAGGGGCTCTGGAAACACCATATATTTT
TRBJ1-2	TRBV18	NA	TRBD1	CASSPTGQGAVYGYTF	TGTGCCAGCTCACCGACCGGGCAGGGGGCGGTCTATGGCTACACCTTC
TRBJ1-3	TRBV4-1	NA	NA	CASSLREQSSGNTIYF	TGCGCCAGCAGCCTTCGGGAGCAGAGCTCTGGAAACACCATATATTTT
TRBJ1-2	TRBV3-1/TRBV3-2	NA	NA	CASSLSQGLGGYTF	TGTGCCAGCAGCCTTTCCCAGGGGCTCGGTGGCTACACCTTC
TRBJ1-3	TRBV4-2	NA	NA	CASSQDLPAGNTIYF	TGTGCCAGCAGCCAAGATCTCCCAGCTGGAAACACCATATATTTT
TRBJ1-2	TRBV3-1/TRBV3-2	NA	NA	CASSGTFGLGYTF	TGTGCCAGCAGCGGGACATTTGGACTCGGCTACACCTTC
TRBJ1-2	TRBV7-2	NA	NA	CASSFAREDGYTF	TGTGCCAGCAGCTTTGCCAGGGAGGATGGCTACACCTTC
TRBJ1-5	TRBV19	NA	NA	CASRAPPKSQPQHF	TGTGCCAGTAGAGCCCCGCCAAAGAGCCAGCCCCAGCATTTT
TRBJ2-3	TRBV28	NA	TRBD2	CASRPGTSAGMGTQYF	TGTGCCAGCAGGCCCGGGACTAGCGCGGGAATGGGTACGCAGTATTTT
TRBJ1-5	TRBV5-5	NA	TRBD1	CASSPGTGLLPQHF	TGTGCCAGCAGCCCGGGGACAGGCCTACTGCCCCAGCATTTT
TRBJ1-4	TRBV10-3	NA	NA	CAISESATTNEKLFF	TGTGCCATCAGTGAGTCCGCTACCACTAATGAAAAACTGTTTTTT
TRBJ1-1	TRBV3-1/TRBV3-2	once	NA	CASKKTGTNTEAFF	TGTGCCAGCAAGAAAACAGGGACGAACACTGAAGCTTTCTTT
TRBJ1-1	TRBV28	NA	NA	CASSLDSNTEAFF	TGTGCCAGCAGCCTGGACTCGAACACTGAAGCTTTCTTT
TRBJ1-6	TRBV27	NA	TRBD1	CASRTTGTGFSYNSPLHF	TGTGCCAGCAGAACCACCGGGACAGGCTTCTCCTATAATTCACCCCTCCACTTT
TRBJ2-3	TRBV9	NA	NA	CASSVAYRFSTDTQYF	TGTGCCAGCAGCGTAGCTTACAGGTTTAGCACAGATACGCAGTATTTT
TRBJ2-3	TRBV7-2	NA	NA	CASGDFTDTQYF	TGTGCCAGCGGGGACTTCACAGATACGCAGTATTTT
TRBJ1-2	TRBV3-1/TRBV3-2	once	NA	CASSQVQGQGYTF	TGTGCCAGCAGCCAAGTGCAGGGGCAGGGCTACACCTTC
TRBJ1-5	TRBV5-8	NA	TRBD1	CASSPRQGATNQPQHF	TGTGCCAGCAGCCCCAGACAGGGGGCAACGAATCAGCCCCAGCATTTT
TRBJ2-2	TRBV6-5	NA	TRBD2	CASGLSGGITGELFF	TGTGCCAGCGGCTTAAGCGGGGGGATCACCGGGGAGCTGTTTTTT